This TCR beta chain derives from a study of blood T cell repertoires in COVID-19. As processed by the authors: Estimation of nucleated cell counts was performed using reference gene primer amplification. Sequenced by immunoSEQ multiplex PCR; TCRdb stores in-frame clones only, minus some. For V, J and clone size, that table is used; D and trimming come from the DNA. The sample carries approximately 170,000 clones, about 83% recorded once. This CDR3 spans 16 amino acids. In germline, CDR1 is ENHRY, CDR2 SYGVKD. V was shortened by 2 bases and J by 4 bases, with 14 bases between the two germline ends. What was sequenced was peripheral blood. The chain is built from TRBV10-3 and TRBJ2-2; weak D call: TRBD2 (6 bases). The clonotype comes from a woman between 70 and 85 years old who had recovered from COVID-19. The CDR3 loop reads CAISERVGRGTGELFF. As DNA, the CDR3 is TGTGCCATCAGTGAGAGGGTGGGGCGGGGCACCGGGGAGCTGTTTTTT.